This T cell receptor (beta chain) was recorded in a study of blood T cell repertoires in COVID-19. Across the whole study: The samples span acute and convalescent COVID-19 from the United States, Italy and Spain. Sample material is recorded as cDNA or gDNA derived from T cells, B-cell-depleted T cells, or PBMCs.

In the authors' workflow: Nucleated cell counts were estimated from reference gene primer amplification. The repertoire was sequenced with immunoSEQ multiplex PCR; TCRdb's copy has only in-frame clones and lacks some. The V and J calls and clone size come from that table; D and trimming were worked out from the DNA. The table includes fewer than 250,000 clones, 86% detected once. With 1 base removed from V and 6 bases from J, the gap between germline ends came to 10 bases. The CDR3 has 13 residues. Germline V gene data show CDR1 as SQVTM and CDR2 as ANQGSEA. This clonotype was obtained from a woman of 80 years or more with COVID-19, enrolled during active disease. Source material: peripheral blood. The rearrangement uses TRBV29-1 and TRBJ2-1, with D possibly being TRBD1 (5 bases). The CDR3 DNA reads as TGCAGCGTTGAAGGGGGCTTTGGCAATGAGCAGTTCTTC. Translation: CSVEGGFGNEQFF.